This T cell receptor (beta chain) is from a study of cytomegalovirus exposure and HLA in healthy donors. Study results and caveats: The authors confirmed in vitro that three CMV-associated chains were specific for CMV antigens. The authors later linked a missense DCLRE1C variant to TCR beta V- and J-gene trimming.

Primers: 60 Vbeta forward and 13 Jbeta reverse. Clones were sequenced by immunoSEQ multiplex PCR, and TCRdb holds only the in-frame ones, with some missing. The sample includes approximately 150,000 clones, 78% of them seen just once. Germline V CDR1 and CDR2: WSHSY, SAAADI. J lost 3 bases, V lost 9 bases, and 8 bases had no gene match. CDR3 length: 14 amino acids. On this clone: Its antigen is not known.

The material sequenced was PBMCs. The sequence was collected from a female donor in good health and CMV-seronegative. J is TRBJ1-5 and V is TRBV10-2, with TRBD1 matching 7 bases. The CDR3 bases are TGCGCCAGTTGGGACAGCTCCTACAATCAGCCCCAGCATTTT. Its protein product is CASWDSSYNQPQHF.